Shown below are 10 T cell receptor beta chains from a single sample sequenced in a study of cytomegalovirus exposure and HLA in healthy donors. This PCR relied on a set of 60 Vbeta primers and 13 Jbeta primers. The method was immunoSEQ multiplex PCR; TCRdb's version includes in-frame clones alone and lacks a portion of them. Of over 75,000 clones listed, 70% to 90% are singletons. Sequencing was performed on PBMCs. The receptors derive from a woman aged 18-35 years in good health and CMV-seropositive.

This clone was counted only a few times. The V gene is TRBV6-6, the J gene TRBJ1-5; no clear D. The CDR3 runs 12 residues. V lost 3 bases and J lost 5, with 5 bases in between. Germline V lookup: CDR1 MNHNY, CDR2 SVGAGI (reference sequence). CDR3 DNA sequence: TGTGCCAGCAGTTATCAGGATCAGCCCCAGCATTTT. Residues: CASSYQDQPQHF.

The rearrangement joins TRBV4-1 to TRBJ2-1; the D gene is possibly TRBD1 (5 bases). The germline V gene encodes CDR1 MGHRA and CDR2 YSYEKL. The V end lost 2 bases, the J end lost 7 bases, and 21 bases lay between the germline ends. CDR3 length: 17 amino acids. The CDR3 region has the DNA TGCGCCAGCAGCCAAACCCACGGTGGGGCCAGGCGGAATGAGCAGTTCTTC. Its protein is CASSQTHGGARRNEQFF.

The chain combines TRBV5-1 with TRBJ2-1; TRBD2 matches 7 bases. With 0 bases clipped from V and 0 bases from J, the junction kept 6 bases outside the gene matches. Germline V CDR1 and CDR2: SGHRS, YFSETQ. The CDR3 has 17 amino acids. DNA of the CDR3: TGCGCCAGCAGCTTGGACACCCTAGCGGTCTCCTACAATGAGCAGTTCTTC. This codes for CASSLDTLAVSYNEQFF.

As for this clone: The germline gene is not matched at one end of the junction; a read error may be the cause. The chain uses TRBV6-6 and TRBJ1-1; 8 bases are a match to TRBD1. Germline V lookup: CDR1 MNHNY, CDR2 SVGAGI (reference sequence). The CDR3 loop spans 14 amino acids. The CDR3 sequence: CASSRDRRNSEAFF. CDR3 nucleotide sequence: TGTGCCAGCAGCCGGGACAGGAGGAACAGTGAAGCTTTCTTT.

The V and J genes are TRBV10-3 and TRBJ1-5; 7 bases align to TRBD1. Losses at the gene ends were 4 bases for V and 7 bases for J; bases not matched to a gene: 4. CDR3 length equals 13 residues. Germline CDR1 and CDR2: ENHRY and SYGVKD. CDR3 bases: TGTGCCATCAGTGGGACAGGTGGGCAGCCCCAGCATTTT. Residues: CAISGTGGQPQHF.

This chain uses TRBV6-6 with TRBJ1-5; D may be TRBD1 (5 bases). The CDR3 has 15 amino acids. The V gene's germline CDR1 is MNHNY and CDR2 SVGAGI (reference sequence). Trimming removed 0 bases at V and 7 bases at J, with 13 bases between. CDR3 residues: CASSYSGRTDQPQHF. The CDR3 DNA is TGTGCCAGCAGTTACTCGGGGCGTACGGACCAGCCCCAGCATTTT.

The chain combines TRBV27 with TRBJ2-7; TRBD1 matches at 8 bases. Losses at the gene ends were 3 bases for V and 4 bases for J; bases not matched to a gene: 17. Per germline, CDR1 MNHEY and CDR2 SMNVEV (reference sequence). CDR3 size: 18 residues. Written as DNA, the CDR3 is TGTGCCAGCAGTTTTTCCTCGGGACAGGCCCACCCCGGTTACGAGCAGTACTTC. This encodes CASSFSSGQAHPGYEQYF.

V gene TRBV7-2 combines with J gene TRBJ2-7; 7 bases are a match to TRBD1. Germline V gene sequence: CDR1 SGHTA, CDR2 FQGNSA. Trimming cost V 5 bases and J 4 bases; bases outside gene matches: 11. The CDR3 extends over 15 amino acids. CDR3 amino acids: CASSLFLQGRYEQYF. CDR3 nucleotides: TGTGCCAGCAGCCTTTTTCTACAGGGGCGATACGAGCAGTACTTC. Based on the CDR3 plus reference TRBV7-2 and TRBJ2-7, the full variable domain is GAGVSQSPSNKVTEKGKDVELRCDPISGHTALYWYRQSLGQGLEFLIYFQGNSAPDKSGLPSDRFSAERTGGSVSTLTIQRTQQEDSAVYLCASSLFLQGRYEQYFGPGTRLTVT.

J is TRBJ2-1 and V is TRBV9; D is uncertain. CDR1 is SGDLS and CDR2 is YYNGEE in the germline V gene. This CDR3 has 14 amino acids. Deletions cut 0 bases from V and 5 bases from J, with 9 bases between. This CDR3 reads CASSVGLLNNEQFF. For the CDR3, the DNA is TGTGCCAGCAGCGTAGGACTGTTAAACAATGAGCAGTTCTTC.

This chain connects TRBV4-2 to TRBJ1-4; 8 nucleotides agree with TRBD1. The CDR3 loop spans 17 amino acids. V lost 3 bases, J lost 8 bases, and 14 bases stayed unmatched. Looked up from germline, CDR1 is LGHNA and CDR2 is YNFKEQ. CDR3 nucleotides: TGTGCCAGCAGCCATGTTGGCAGGGGGCGCGGGGAGGAAAAACTGTTTTTT. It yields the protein CASSHVGRGRGEEKLFF.